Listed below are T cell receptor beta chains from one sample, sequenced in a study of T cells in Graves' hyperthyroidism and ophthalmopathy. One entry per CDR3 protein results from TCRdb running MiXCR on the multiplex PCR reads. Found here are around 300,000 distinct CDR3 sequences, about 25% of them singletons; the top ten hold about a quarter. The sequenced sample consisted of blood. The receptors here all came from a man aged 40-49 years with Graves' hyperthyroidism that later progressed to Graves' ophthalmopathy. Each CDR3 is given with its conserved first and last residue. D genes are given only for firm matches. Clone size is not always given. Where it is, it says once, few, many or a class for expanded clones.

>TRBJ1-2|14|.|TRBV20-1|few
TGCAGTGCTAGAGATTCGGCAGGAAACTATGGCTACACCTTC
CSARDSAGNYGYTF
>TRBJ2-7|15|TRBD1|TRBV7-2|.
TGTGCCAGCAGCGCGGACAGGGTGGGCACCTACGAGCAGTACTTC
CASSADRVGTYEQYF
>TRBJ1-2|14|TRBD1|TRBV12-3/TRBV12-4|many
TGTGCCAGCAGGAGGGACAGGGGACTCGATGGCTACACCTTC
CASRRDRGLDGYTF
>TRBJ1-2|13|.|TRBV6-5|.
TGTGCCAGCAGTTCACCGGGCCTCCTAAGACACACCTTC
CASSSPGLLRHTF
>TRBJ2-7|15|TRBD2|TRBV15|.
TGTGCCACCAGCCAAGAGGGACTAGCGGACTACGAGCAGTACTTC
CATSQEGLADYEQYF
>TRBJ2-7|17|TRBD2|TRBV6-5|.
TGTGCCAGCAGTTACTCCCCCCGGCTAGCGGGGACTTACGAGCAGTACTTC
CASSYSPRLAGTYEQYF
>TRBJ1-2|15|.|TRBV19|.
TGTGCCAGTAGCCAATTGGACAGTTTAAACTATGGCTACACCTTC
CASSQLDSLNYGYTF
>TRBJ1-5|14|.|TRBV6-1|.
TGTGCCAGCAGCCCGGGGGCTAGCTATCAGCCCCAGCATTTT
CASSPGASYQPQHF
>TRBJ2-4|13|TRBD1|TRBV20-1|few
TGCAGTGCAAGGGGGCATAACAAAAACATTCAGTACTTC
CSARGHNKNIQYF
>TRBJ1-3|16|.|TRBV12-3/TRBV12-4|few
TGTGCCAGCAGTTTGGAAAGGGACGGCTCTGGAAACACCATATATTTT
CASSLERDGSGNTIYF
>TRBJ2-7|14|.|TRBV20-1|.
TGCAGTGCTAGTCGTTACGGGGCCTCCTACGAGCAGTACTTC
CSASRYGASYEQYF
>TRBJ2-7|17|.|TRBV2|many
TGTGCCAGCACCCTGCCCCACGGGCAGGGGCACTCCTACGAGCAGTACTTC
CASTLPHGQGHSYEQYF
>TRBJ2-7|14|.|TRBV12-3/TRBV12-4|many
TGTGCCAGCAGTTTAAGTGGTGGGGACTACGAGCAGTACTTC
CASSLSGGDYEQYF
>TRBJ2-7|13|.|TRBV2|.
TGTGCCAGCAGTGAAGGGACAGTATACGAGCAGTACTTC
CASSEGTVYEQYF
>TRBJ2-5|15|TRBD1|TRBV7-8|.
TGTGCCAGCAGCCACAGGGGCCGGGGACAAGAGACCCAGTACTTC
CASSHRGRGQETQYF
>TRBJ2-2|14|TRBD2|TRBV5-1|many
TGCGCCAGCAGACTAGCGGGAGACACCGGGGAGCTGTTTTTT
CASRLAGDTGELFF
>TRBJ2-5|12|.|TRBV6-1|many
TGTGCCAGCAGTCAAGGCAAAGAGACCCAGTACTTC
CASSQGKETQYF
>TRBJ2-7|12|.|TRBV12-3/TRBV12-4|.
TGTGCCAGCAGGGGGCTGGGCTACGAGCAGTACTTC
CASRGLGYEQYF
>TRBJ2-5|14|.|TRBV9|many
TGTGCCAGCAGCGTAGATAACTACCCAGAGACCCAGTACTTC
CASSVDNYPETQYF
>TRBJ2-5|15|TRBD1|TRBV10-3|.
TGTGCCATCAGCACAGTGCCGGGACAGCAAGAGACCCAGTACTTC
CAISTVPGQQETQYF
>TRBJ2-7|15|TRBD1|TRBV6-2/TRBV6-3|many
TGTGCCAGCAGTGCCGGGACAGGGGAATACTACGAGCAGTACTTC
CASSAGTGEYYEQYF
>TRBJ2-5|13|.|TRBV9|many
TGTGCCAGCAGCGAGTGGGGGATGGAGGCCCAGTACTTC
CASSEWGMEAQYF
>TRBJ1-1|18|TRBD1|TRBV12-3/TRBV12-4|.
TGTGCCAGCAGTTCCGCCCGAGGAACCGGGACAGGGTTGACTGAAGCTTTCTTT
CASSSARGTGTGLTEAFF
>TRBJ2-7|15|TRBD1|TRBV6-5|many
TGTGCCAGCAGTTACGGGGGACAGGGGTCCTACGAGCAGTACTTC
CASSYGGQGSYEQYF
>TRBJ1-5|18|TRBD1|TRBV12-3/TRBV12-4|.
TGTGCCAGCAGGCGCGCCGGGACAGGGGGACCTTTCAATCAGCCCCAGCATTTT
CASRRAGTGGPFNQPQHF
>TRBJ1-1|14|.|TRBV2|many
TGTGCCAGCAGCATACAGGGTGCGAGGACTGAAGCTTTCTTT
CASSIQGARTEAFF
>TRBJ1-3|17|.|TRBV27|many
TGTGCCAGCAGTTTGTCTCTATCCCAAAGCTCTGGAAACACCATATATTTT
CASSLSLSQSSGNTIYF
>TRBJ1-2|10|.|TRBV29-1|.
TGCAGCGTTGGTTTGAATGGCTACACCTTC
CSVGLNGYTF
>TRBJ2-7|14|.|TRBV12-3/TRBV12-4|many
TGTGCCAGCAGTCTCTCCACCTCTATATACGAGCAGTACTTC
CASSLSTSIYEQYF
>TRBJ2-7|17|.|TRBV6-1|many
TGTGCCAGCAGTGGGGTGCCGGTTCGTAGGAGCTCCTACGAGCAGTACTTC
CASSGVPVRRSSYEQYF